Listed below are T cell receptor beta chains from one sample, sequenced in a study of radiotherapy plus CTLA-4 blockade in lung cancer. Assay: immunoSEQ multiplex PCR; the TCRdb copy retains only in-frame clones and omits some. Found here are roughly 57,000 clones, roughly 79% of them singletons; the top ten hold around 6.6%. Sequenced material: peripheral blood, taken from a patient treated with radiotherapy plus ipilimumab. These receptors were taken from a human donor with non-small cell lung cancer whose response to radiotherapy plus ipilimumab could not be evaluated. The CDR3 runs from the conserved cysteine through the conserved F or W. D genes are given only for firm matches. Clone size appears in some rows only: once, few, many, or a class for an expanded clone.

TRBJ1-3	NA	TRBV6-6	NA	CASSPTRVSGNTIYF	TGTGCCAGCAGTCCGACTAGGGTCTCTGGAAACACCATATATTTT
TRBJ2-7	NA	TRBV7-8	NA	CASSPDSLSYEQYF	TGTGCCAGCAGCCCGGACAGCCTCTCCTACGAGCAGTACTTC
TRBJ1-6	TRBD1	TRBV5-6	NA	CASSLVGQVDNSPLHF	TGTGCCAGCAGCTTGGTGGGACAGGTGGATAATTCACCCCTCCACTTT
TRBJ2-7	TRBD2	TRBV19	few	CASSTFSGRNYEQYF	TGTGCCAGTAGTACTTTTAGCGGGAGGAACTACGAGCAGTACTTC
TRBJ2-2	NA	TRBV28	few	CASSLYGGGRTGELFF	TGTGCCAGCAGTTTATATGGGGGGGGGCGCACCGGGGAGCTGTTTTTT
TRBJ2-1	NA	TRBV11-2	NA	CASSSGFYNEQFF	TGTGCCAGCAGCTCCGGGTTTTACAATGAGCAGTTCTTC
TRBJ2-2	TRBD2	TRBV18	NA	CASSSGTTGTGELFF	TGTGCCAGCTCATCCGGGACTACTGGGACCGGGGAGCTGTTTTTT
TRBJ2-7	TRBD1	TRBV6-1	NA	CASSEYWDRGLMQYF	TGTGCCAGCAGTGAATATTGGGACAGGGGGCTTATGCAGTACTTC
TRBJ2-2	NA	TRBV5-1	NA	CASSLGSANTGELFF	TGCGCCAGCAGCTTGGGGTCAGCGAACACCGGGGAGCTGTTTTTT
TRBJ2-3	NA	TRBV7-2	NA	CASRSGSSADTQYF	TGTGCCAGCAGGTCGGGGTCTAGTGCAGATACGCAGTATTTT
TRBJ2-7	TRBD1	TRBV18	NA	CVSSPSGTGTYEQYF	TGTGTCAGCTCACCATCCGGGACAGGGACCTACGAGCAGTACTTC
TRBJ1-4	NA	TRBV7-9	NA	CASSLGDTFNEKLFF	TGTGCCAGCAGCTTGGGTGACACCTTTAATGAAAAACTGTTTTTT
TRBJ2-7	TRBD1	TRBV7-2	NA	CASSSGGPHRGKQYF	TGTGCCAGCAGCTCTGGGGGTCCACACAGGGGGAAGCAGTACTTC
TRBJ2-1	TRBD2	TRBV7-2	NA	CASSLGLAVFF	TGTGCCAGCAGCCTCGGACTAGCGGTGTTCTTC
TRBJ2-3	NA	TRBV10-3	once	CAIRLEGADTQYF	TGTGCCATCAGACTCGAGGGGGCAGATACGCAGTATTTT
TRBJ2-5	TRBD2	TRBV2	NA	CAGRQEGLAGETQYF	TGTGCCGGCCGACAGGAGGGACTAGCAGGAGAGACCCAGTACTTC
TRBJ1-1	NA	TRBV14	NA	CASSQVGQPNTEAFF	TGTGCCAGCAGCCAAGTGGGGCAGCCGAACACTGAAGCTTTCTTT
TRBJ2-1	NA	TRBV27	NA	CASRSGLLWNEQFF	TGTGCCAGCAGATCAGGGCTTCTGTGGAATGAGCAGTTCTTC
TRBJ1-1	NA	TRBV10-1	NA	CASNPTEFF	TGCGCCAGCAACCCGACAGAGTTTTTT
TRBJ1-4	NA	TRBV2	few	CASTTDGKPNEKLFF	TGTGCCAGCACGACAGACGGAAAACCTAATGAAAAACTGTTTTTT
TRBJ2-1	TRBD1	TRBV5-4	NA	CASSWGQYNEQFF	TGTGCCAGCAGCTGGGGACAGTACAATGAGCAGTTCTTC
TRBJ2-5	NA	TRBV29-1	NA	CSVAARAGETQYF	TGCAGCGTCGCTGCGCGGGCGGGAGAGACCCAGTACTTC
TRBJ2-1	NA	TRBV18	few	CASSPRELEQFF	TGTGCCAGCTCACCCCGAGAGTTGGAGCAGTTCTTC
TRBJ2-3	TRBD1	TRBV5-4	NA	CASSLMGTGGRTDTQYF	TGTGCCAGCAGCTTGATGGGGACAGGGGGCAGGACAGATACGCAGTATTTT
TRBJ1-2	TRBD1	TRBV27	NA	CASSPQGAHYGYTF	TGTGCCAGCAGTCCTCAGGGGGCCCATTATGGCTACACCTTC
TRBJ1-2	NA	TRBV7-9	NA	CASSLAIRGGYTF	TGTGCCAGCAGCTTAGCCATCAGGGGTGGCTACACCTTC
TRBJ2-4	NA	TRBV27	NA	CASSYMGSGNIQYF	TGTGCCAGCAGCTACATGGGGAGCGGAAACATTCAGTACTTC
TRBJ2-1	TRBD1	TRBV6-6	once	CASRPGQGASEQFF	TGTGCCAGCAGGCCGGGACAGGGGGCTTCTGAGCAGTTCTTC
TRBJ1-2	TRBD1	TRBV4-3	NA	CASSQRTGGGYGYTF	TGCGCCAGCAGCCAAAGGACAGGGGGTGGCTATGGCTACACCTTC
TRBJ1-6	TRBD1	TRBV28	NA	CASSLVGDRENSPLHF	TGTGCCAGCAGTTTAGTGGGGGACAGGGAGAATTCACCCCTCCACTTT
TRBJ2-2	TRBD1	TRBV18	NA	CATYLDRVNTGELFF	TGTGCCACCTACCTGGACAGGGTGAACACCGGGGAGCTGTTTTTT
TRBJ2-1	TRBD2	TRBV4-3	once	CASSHRSGMGGNNEQFF	TGCGCCAGCAGCCATCGTAGCGGGATGGGAGGGAACAATGAGCAGTTCTTC
TRBJ2-7	TRBD1	TRBV28	NA	CASSLFGLGQAYEQYF	TGTGCCAGCAGTTTATTCGGATTAGGACAGGCCTACGAGCAGTACTTC